The 21 T cell receptor beta chains presented below share a single source sample, sequenced in a study of blood T cell repertoires in COVID-19. The repertoire was sequenced with immunoSEQ multiplex PCR; TCRdb's copy has only in-frame clones and lacks some. The sample includes approximately 140,000 clones, approximately 80% of them seen just once. The source material was peripheral blood. The receptors originated from a man in his fifties or sixties with active or convalescent COVID-19.

The CDR3 nucleotides read TGTGCCAGCAGTTCACCCAGGGGACCCTCTGGAAACACCATATATTTT. This sequence encodes CASSSPRGPSGNTIYF. The chain has TRBV28 and TRBJ1-3; D is possibly TRBD1 (6 bases). The length of the CDR3 is 16 residues. CDR1 and CDR2 (germline): MDHEN, SYDVKM. Trimming cost V 4 bases and J 0 bases, with 13 bases left between them.

CDR3 in DNA: TGTGCCAGTAGCCCAGACAGGGAACCCTACAATGAGCAGTTCTTC. As protein: CASSPDREPYNEQFF. The gene calls are TRBV19 and TRBJ2-1, with 7 bases matching TRBD1. V was clipped by 6 bases and J by 2 bases; unmatched bases: 7. The germline V gene has CDR1 LNHDA and CDR2 SQIVND (reference sequence). This CDR3 is built from 15 residues. The entire variable domain, with the rest obtained from reference TRBV19 and TRBJ2-1, is as follows: DGGITQSPKYLFRKEGQNVTLSCEQNLNHDAMYWYRQDPGQGLRLIYYSQIVNDFQKGDIAEGYSVSREKKESFPLTVTSAQKNPTAFYLCASSPDREPYNEQFFGPGTRLTVL.

CDR3 sequence (DNA): TGTGCCAGCAGTGACCCAGGTACCTCGGAATATGGCTACACCTTC. Amino acids: CASSDPGTSEYGYTF. The chain carries TRBV6-1 and TRBJ1-2; unclear D gene. The V gene lost 3 bases and the J gene lost 5 bases, with 16 bases spanning the gap. CDR1 and CDR2 from the germline V gene are MNHNS and SASEGT. CDR3 length equals 15 residues.

The DNA of the CDR3 is TGCGCCAGCAGCCTAGGACAGGGCACTTTCTACGAGCAGTACTTC. Translation: CASSLGQGTFYEQYF. The V gene is TRBV5-1, the J gene TRBJ2-7, with 8 bases identical to TRBD1. The J segment lost 3 bases and the V segment lost 4 bases, leaving 9 bases of the junction unmatched. This CDR3 has 15 residues. Germline V gene lookup returns CDR1 SGHRS and CDR2 YFSETQ.

J is TRBJ2-5 and V is TRBV5-1, with D uncertain. Germline V lookup: CDR1 SGHRS, CDR2 YFSETQ. Trimming removed 4 bases at V and 1 base at J, with 11 bases between. The CDR3 totals 14 residues. Here the CDR3 reads CASSPGSAQETQYF. The CDR3 DNA reads TGCGCCAGCAGCCCCGGCAGCGCCCAAGAGACCCAGTACTTC.

The rearrangement links TRBV29-1 to TRBJ1-5; TRBD1 agrees at 10 bases. Germline V CDR1 and CDR2: SQVTM, ANQGSEA. The CDR3 length is 15 residues. V lost 4 bases to trimming and J lost 5 bases; unmatched junction nucleotides: 8. The CDR3 is CSVGSTGGAHQPQHF. CDR3 DNA: TGCAGCGTTGGGTCGACAGGGGGCGCCCATCAGCCCCAGCATTTT.

This clone has just one count. The chain carries TRBV3-1 (or the pseudogene TRBV3-2) and TRBJ1-1; TRBD1 aligns across 10 bases. The CDR3 length is 14 residues. Germline lookup yields CDR1 LGHDT and CDR2 YNNKEL (reference sequence). The V and J ends lost 5 bases and 6 bases, in that order; junction bases with no gene match: 6. CDR3 in DNA: TGTGCCAGCAGCGACCGACAGGGGGCGGCTGAAGCTTTCTTT. The encoded protein is CASSDRQGAAEAFF.

The CDR3 DNA follows: TGTGCCAGCAGCCCGAGAGGCGGTGGCGCAGATACGCAGTATTTT. Amino acid sequence: CASSPRGGGADTQYF. The chain is built from TRBV5-4 and TRBJ2-3; D uncertain. Trimming cost V 4 bases and J 4 bases, with 16 bases left between them. Germline assignment: CDR1 SGHNT and CDR2 YYREEE (reference sequence). The CDR3 is 15 amino acids.

V gene TRBV28 combines with J gene TRBJ1-2, with TRBD1 matching over 7 bases. The CDR3 contains 13 residues. V shed 6 bases and J 5 bases; nucleotides not matched to a gene: 6. The germline gives CDR1 MDHEN, CDR2 SYDVKM. The CDR3 coding sequence is TGTGCCAGCAGCCGTGGGACAGCGTATGGCTACACCTTC. It yields the protein CASSRGTAYGYTF.

The chain combines TRBV19 with TRBJ2-6; the match to TRBD1 covers 7 bases. V gave up 4 bases and J gave up 2 bases; unmatched junction bases: 5. This CDR3 comprises 16 residues. CDR1 and CDR2 from the germline V gene are LNHDA and SQIVND (reference sequence). The DNA of the CDR3 is TGTGCCAGTAGTACACAAGGGGGCGCTGGGGCCAACGTCCTGACTTTC. Its protein product is CASSTQGGAGANVLTF.

The gene calls are TRBV12-3 or TRBV12-4 and TRBJ2-5; tentative D call: TRBD1 (6 bases). Trimming left V 3 bases short and J 5 bases short, with 10 bases between. The CDR3 covers 13 residues. CDR3 amino acids: CASSFWGRETQYF. Here the CDR3 DNA reads TGTGCCAGCAGTTTTTGGGGGCGGGAGACCCAGTACTTC.

The chain has TRBV4-1 and TRBJ1-1, with 7 bases matching TRBD1. The V and J ends lost 2 bases and 0 bases, in that order; junction bases with no gene match: 6. The CDR3 contains 16 residues. CDR1 is MGHRA and CDR2 is YSYEKL in the germline V gene. Here the CDR3 reads CASSQSSRGVNTEAFF. CDR3 DNA sequence: TGCGCCAGCAGCCAATCCTCCAGGGGGGTGAACACTGAAGCTTTCTTT.

The J gene is TRBJ1-2, the V gene TRBV6-5, with 11 nucleotides matching TRBD1. The CDR3 covers 14 residues. Per germline, CDR1 MNHEY and CDR2 SVGAGI. The V and J ends lost 6 bases and 7 bases, in that order; junction bases with no gene match: 7. Here the CDR3 reads CASRADRGRSGYTF. Written as DNA, the CDR3 is TGTGCCAGCAGGGCGGACAGGGGGCGCTCTGGCTACACCTTC.

This chain links TRBV29-1 with TRBJ2-1, with 11 bases identical to TRBD2. The V gene's germline CDR1 is SQVTM and CDR2 ANQGSEA. The CDR3 has 13 residues. V shed 2 bases and J 9 bases; nucleotides not matched to a gene: 3. CDR3 nucleotides: TGCAGCGTTGAACGGCTAGCGGGAGGTGAGCAGTTCTTC. Protein product: CSVERLAGGEQFF.

This sequence joins TRBV5-4 and TRBJ2-5; D possibly corresponds to TRBD2 (5 bases). CDR3 length equals 13 residues. Deletions cut 0 bases from V and 3 bases from J, with 6 bases between. Germline lookup yields CDR1 SGHNT and CDR2 YYREEE (reference sequence). CDR3 sequence (DNA): TGTGCCAGCAGCTTGGCCGGGAAAGAGACCCAGTACTTC. Its translation: CASSLAGKETQYF. The full variable domain, rest sourced from reference TRBV5-4 and TRBJ2-5, is ETGVTQSPTHLIKTRGQQVTLRCSSQSGHNTVSWYQQALGQGPQFIFQYYREEENGRGNFPPRFSGLQFPNYSSELNVNALELDDSALYLCASSLAGKETQYFGPGTRLLVL.

This clone was counted between two and nine times. This chain joins TRBV7-9 and TRBJ2-3; the D gene is possibly TRBD2 (5 bases). The length of the CDR3 is 14 residues. Trimming shortened V by 5 bases and J by 2 bases, and 11 bases separated the two germline ends. Germline V CDR1 and CDR2: SEHNR, FQNEAQ (reference sequence). CDR3 bases: TGTGCCAGCAGCCCCACGGGGAACACAGATACGCAGTATTTT. It specifies CASSPTGNTDTQYF.

The rearrangement links TRBV7-2 to TRBJ2-3, with 8 bases identical to TRBD2. Germline V gives CDR1 SGHTA, CDR2 FQGNSA. This CDR3 spans 16 amino acids. Losses at the gene ends were 5 bases for V and 9 bases for J; bases not matched to a gene: 16. CDR3: CASSLPGVAGTGTQYF. The CDR3 DNA follows: TGTGCCAGCAGCCTCCCTGGGGTAGCGGGAACAGGCACGCAGTATTTT.

This chain links TRBV28 with TRBJ1-5; the D gene is possibly TRBD1 (5 bases). The CDR3 extends over 15 amino acids. The ends were cut back, 5 bases at V and 1 base at J, with 12 bases in the middle. Germline values: CDR1 MDHEN, CDR2 SYDVKM. This CDR3 reads CASSARVGSNQPQHF. The CDR3 DNA reads as TGTGCCAGCAGTGCCAGGGTGGGCAGCAATCAGCCCCAGCATTTT.

The V call is TRBV6-1, the J call TRBJ1-2; possibly TRBD1 for D (6 bases). CDR1 MNHNS and CDR2 SASEGT come from the germline V gene. Trimming shortened V by 3 bases and J by 5 bases, and 10 bases separated the two germline ends. The CDR3 totals 13 residues. CDR3 in amino acids: CASSEGGRYGYTF. CDR3 in DNA: TGTGCCAGCAGTGAGGGGGGGCGGTATGGCTACACCTTC.

The chain employs TRBV9 and TRBJ2-5; 8 bases line up with TRBD1. The CDR3 covers 14 residues. The V gene end was trimmed by 2 bases and the J gene end by 1 base; junction bases not matched to a gene: 1. Germline V gene data show CDR1 as SGDLS and CDR2 as YYNGEE. The CDR3 DNA reads TGTGCCAGCAGCGTTACAGGGGGCCAAGAGACCCAGTACTTC. It translates to CASSVTGGQETQYF.

This chain joins TRBV5-4 and TRBJ1-1; D remains unclear. The V end lost 6 bases, the J end lost 0 bases, and 12 bases lay between the germline ends. CDR1 SGHNT and CDR2 YYREEE come from the germline V gene (reference sequence). The CDR3 sequence is 14 residues long. The CDR3 is CASKPRGMNTEAFF. In DNA form, the CDR3 reads TGTGCCAGCAAACCCCGGGGAATGAACACTGAAGCTTTCTTT.